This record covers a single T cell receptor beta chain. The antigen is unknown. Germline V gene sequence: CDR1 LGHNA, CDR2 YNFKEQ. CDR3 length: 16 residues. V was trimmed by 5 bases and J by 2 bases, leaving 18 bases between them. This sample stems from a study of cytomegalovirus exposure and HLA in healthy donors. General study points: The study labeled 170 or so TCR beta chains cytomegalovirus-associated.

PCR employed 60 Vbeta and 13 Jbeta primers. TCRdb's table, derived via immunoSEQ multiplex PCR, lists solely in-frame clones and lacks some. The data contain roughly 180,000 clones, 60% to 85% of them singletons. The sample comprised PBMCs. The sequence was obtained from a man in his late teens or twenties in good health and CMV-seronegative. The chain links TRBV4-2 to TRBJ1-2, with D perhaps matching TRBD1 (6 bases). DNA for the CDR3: TGTGCCAGCAGCTCTCCCGACAGGCTAACCAACTATGGCTACACCTTC. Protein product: CASSSPDRLTNYGYTF.